This T cell receptor beta chain was documented in a study of T cell repertoires in cytomegalovirus infection. Study-level background: From public TCR beta signatures came an indication of both CMV infection and matching HLA type. Study-level points and caveats: Dominating the ex vivo response were HLA-C-restricted CMV-specific TCR beta clonotypes. CMV carriers having the relevant HLA were flagged by cumulative public TCR beta family frequency.

Concerning this clonotype: Its matching antigen is unknown. At one end, the junction sequence differs from germline, possibly due to a read error.

One entry per CDR3 protein, called by TCRdb with MiXCR from the reads. This table has around 100,000 distinct CDR3 sequences, about 9.5% appearing once. Germline V gene data show CDR1 as MNHEY and CDR2 as SVGEGT. The CDR3 spans 11 residues. J is TRBJ1-1 and V is TRBV6-2 or TRBV6-3; D possibly corresponds to TRBD1 (6 bases). Specimen: PBMCs, sequenced either directly or after in vitro stimulation (not recorded which). The clonotype was recovered from a human donor in good health (CMV status not recorded). Some clones in this sample may be carry-over from other donors' samples. In nucleotides, the CDR3 is TGTGCCAGCAGTGAAAGACAGGTAAAGCTCTTT. This gives the protein CASSERQVKLF.